This T cell receptor (beta chain) was captured by sequencing in a study of blood T cell repertoires in COVID-19. About the study: Donors in the United States, Italy and Spain gave samples during acute or convalescent COVID-19. In each case, the material was cDNA or gDNA derived from T cells, B-cell-depleted T cells, or PBMCs.

Per the germline V gene, CDR1 is SQVTM and CDR2 is ANQGSEA. The CDR3 totals 12 residues. With V trimmed by 1 base and J by 8 bases, 3 bases remained unmatched. Study processing details: Estimation of nucleated cell counts was performed using reference gene primer amplification. Libraries were prepared by immunoSEQ multiplex PCR; TCRdb keeps only in-frame clonotypes and omits some of them. D and trimming come from the DNA, and the V and J calls and clone size come from that table. The table has tens of thousands of clones, 69% seen once. The sequence was collected from an elderly man with acute or convalescent COVID-19. Sequencing was carried out using peripheral blood. The chain employs TRBV29-1 and TRBJ2-3; 7 bases are shared with TRBD2. CDR3 in DNA: TGCAGCGTTGAAGGGGGGGGGAGTACGCAGTATTTT. It translates to CSVEGGGSTQYF.